The 28 T cell receptor beta chains below come from one sample, sequenced in a study of T cell responses to AZD1222 COVID-19 vaccine. Libraries were prepared by immunoSEQ multiplex PCR; TCRdb keeps only in-frame clonotypes and omits some of them. The repertoire has more than 100,000 clones, just over 90% of them found once; the top ten carry around 5%. The source was peripheral blood, collected 28 days after the second AZD1222 dose. The receptors come from an adult who received the AZD1222 COVID-19 vaccine.

This chain connects TRBV10-3 to TRBJ2-7; D is undetermined. The CDR3 runs to 13 residues. The V gene's germline CDR1 is ENHRY and CDR2 SYGVKD. Trimming removed 8 bases from V and 2 bases from J, with 13 bases in between. CDR3 protein: CAIRSGQAYEQYF. For the CDR3, the DNA is TGTGCCATCCGGTCCGGGCAGGCCTACGAGCAGTACTTC.

The gene calls are TRBV4-1 and TRBJ1-4, with unresolved D. This CDR3 is 15 amino acids long. CDR1 is MGHRA, CDR2 YSYEKL, per germline. The V end lost 2 bases, the J end lost 11 bases, and 18 bases lay between the germline ends. This chain's CDR3 is CASSQFGLRGNKLFF. Here the CDR3 DNA reads TGCGCCAGCAGCCAATTCGGCCTCAGAGGGAATAAACTGTTTTTT.

V is TRBV7-9 and J is TRBJ2-7, with unresolved D. Trimming left V 5 bases short and J 6 bases short, with 11 bases between. The CDR3 totals 12 residues. CDR1 is SEHNR, CDR2 FQNEAQ, per germline (reference sequence). The DNA for the CDR3 is TGTGCCAGCAGCCCCCATGATTCCGAGCAGTACTTC. Its protein is CASSPHDSEQYF.

This chain links TRBV30 with TRBJ2-6; the D call may be TRBD1 or TRBD2 (5 bases each). Looked up from germline, CDR1 is GTSNPN and CDR2 is SVGIG (reference sequence). Trimming cost V 3 bases and J 4 bases, with 7 bases left between them. The CDR3 sequence is 13 residues long. Here the CDR3 reads CAWSRDGANVLTF. For the CDR3, the DNA is TGTGCCTGGAGCAGGGACGGGGCCAACGTCCTGACTTTC.

The rearrangement uses TRBV9 and TRBJ2-3; no definite D call. The CDR3 consists of 15 residues. V lost 0 bases, J lost 4 bases, and 12 bases lay in between. Germline assignment: CDR1 SGDLS and CDR2 YYNGEE. The CDR3 sequence: CASSVVSIGADTQYF. CDR3 DNA: TGTGCCAGCAGCGTAGTGTCGATCGGCGCAGATACGCAGTATTTT.

A single count supports this clone. The CDR3 loop is CASSPTLAGGPTDTQYF. For the CDR3, the DNA is TGTGCCAGCAGCCCCACTCTAGCGGGAGGGCCGACAGATACGCAGTATTTT. The chain combines TRBV7-7 with TRBJ2-3, with TRBD2 identical over 12 bases. CDR3 length: 17 residues. The V gene's germline CDR1 is SSHAT and CDR2 FNYEAQ (reference sequence). Trimming took 5 bases from V and 3 from J; bases not matched to a gene: 9.

V and J are TRBV7-9 and TRBJ1-1; D is unclear. Germline-derived CDR1 and CDR2 are SEHNR and FQNEAQ (reference sequence). V shed 1 base and J shed 1 base, with 10 bases lying between them. The CDR3 loop spans 15 amino acids. The CDR3 sequence: CASSLVGSTNTEAFF. CDR3 coding DNA: TGTGCCAGCAGCTTAGTAGGGTCAACGAACACTGAAGCTTTCTTT.

V gene TRBV5-1 combines with J gene TRBJ2-2; 8 bases line up with TRBD1. The V gene end was trimmed by 4 bases and the J gene end by 9 bases; junction bases not matched to a gene: 8. Germline loops: CDR1 SGHRS, CDR2 YFSETQ. This CDR3 has 14 residues. The CDR3 DNA follows: TGCGCCAGCAGCGATAGAACAGGGGGACGGGAGCTGTTTTTT. Its translation is CASSDRTGGRELFF.

The chain links TRBV4-1 to TRBJ2-5; TRBD2 aligns across 10 bases. Per germline, CDR1 MGHRA and CDR2 YSYEKL. Germline trimming cut 0 bases from V and 3 bases from J; bases unmatched to any gene: 7. The CDR3 consists of 17 residues. Here the CDR3 DNA reads TGCGCCAGCAGCCAAGATTTGCAGCGGGAGGGGAAAGAGACCCAGTACTTC. It yields the protein CASSQDLQREGKETQYF.

The chain is built from TRBV5-1 and TRBJ1-2, with TRBD1 identical over 8 bases. V trimming: 4 bases; J trimming: 0 bases; junction bases outside the gene matches: 8. Per germline, CDR1 SGHRS and CDR2 YFSETQ. This CDR3 comprises 16 residues. CDR3 DNA: TGCGCCAGCAGCCCCTCGACAGGGGTTTCTAACTATGGCTACACCTTC. Translated: CASSPSTGVSNYGYTF.

This sequence joins TRBV10-1 and TRBJ1-1; D call uncertain. The germline CDR1 and CDR2 sequences are WNHNN and SYGVQD (reference sequence). The CDR3 loop spans 16 amino acids. V was clipped by 2 bases and J by 1 base, with 14 bases between them. The CDR3 loop is CASSESYGFTNTEAFF. The CDR3 coding sequence is TGCGCCAGCAGTGAGAGCTATGGCTTTACGAACACTGAAGCTTTCTTT.

CDR3 nucleotide sequence: TGTGCCAGCAGCCAAATGGGGGACACCGGGGAGCTGTTTTTT. Translation gives CASSQMGDTGELFF. The J gene is TRBJ2-2, the V gene TRBV3-1 (or the pseudogene TRBV3-2), with D possibly being TRBD1 or TRBD2 (5 bases each). This CDR3 contains 14 residues. V shed 2 bases and J shed 3 bases, with 7 bases lying between them. Germline CDR1 and CDR2: LGHDT and YNNKEL (reference sequence).

V is TRBV7-6 and J is TRBJ2-1, with 14 bases matching TRBD2. The CDR3 extends over 18 amino acids. The junction had 12 bases not matched to a gene; V was cut back by 1 base and J by 10 bases. Per germline, CDR1 SGHVS and CDR2 FNYEAQ. In nucleotides, the CDR3 is TGTGCCAGCAGCTTAGTCGGGACTAGCGGGAGAGACGTAAGCGAGCAGTTCTTC. Its protein product is CASSLVGTSGRDVSEQFF.

V usage is TRBV2 and J usage is TRBJ1-1; D remains ambiguous. Between the trimmed V and J ends, which lost 10 bases and 1 base, there was a span of 7 bases. The CDR3 is 11 residues long. CDR1 is SNHLY and CDR2 is FYNNEI in the germline V gene. The CDR3 DNA reads as TGTGCCACACAGAGGAACACTGAAGCTTTCTTT. This encodes CATQRNTEAFF.

The chain couples TRBV2 to TRBJ1-1, with 8 bases that match TRBD1. After removal of 6 bases from V and 1 base from J, the junction contained 10 bases not matched to a gene. The CDR3 spans 16 residues. Germline V CDR1 and CDR2: SNHLY, FYNNEI. CDR3 nucleotides: TGTGCCAGCAGGCTCTCAGGGGGCGTGGGGAACACTGAAGCTTTCTTT. This gives the protein CASRLSGGVGNTEAFF.

This clone was seen only a few times. The CDR3 sequence: CASSDNDRGHSQPQHF. DNA for the CDR3: TGTGCCAGTAGCGATAATGACAGGGGGCACAGTCAGCCCCAGCATTTT. This sequence joins TRBV19 and TRBJ1-5, with 10 bases fitting TRBD1. CDR1 is LNHDA, CDR2 SQIVND, per germline (reference sequence). The V segment lost 6 bases and the J segment 6 bases; nucleotides outside the gene matches: 11. There are 16 residues in the CDR3.

This chain joins TRBV3-1 (or the pseudogene TRBV3-2) and TRBJ1-4, with D tentatively TRBD1 (6 bases). Germline V gene data show CDR1 as LGHDT and CDR2 as YNNKEL (reference sequence). Between the trimmed V and J ends, which lost 2 bases and 4 bases, there was a span of 11 bases. CDR3 length: 15 amino acids. The CDR3 spells CASSQPGQLNEKLFF. The DNA of the CDR3 is TGTGCCAGCAGCCAACCTGGACAGCTTAATGAAAAACTGTTTTTT.

This chain connects TRBV1 to TRBJ2-3; TRBD2 reflects the table's D call only, with no check against the DNA. TRBV1 is a documented pseudogene. The CDR3 totals 16 residues. The chain's CDR3 is CTSSFRLAGVPDTQYF. As DNA, the CDR3 is TGCACCAGCAGCTTCCGACTAGCGGGGGTTCCAGATACGCAGTATTTT.

The CDR3 sequence is CASSRTDLGYTF. In DNA, the CDR3 is TGTGCCAGCAGCCGGACTGATCTTGGCTACACCTTC. This chain uses TRBV12-3 or TRBV12-4 with TRBJ1-2; no definite D call. The CDR3 length is 12 residues. V was clipped by 6 bases and J by 7 bases, with 12 bases between them.

In this sample, this clone turned up once. CDR3 sequence reads: CASSFRQAYSYNEQFF. CDR3 DNA: TGCGCCAGCAGCTTCAGACAGGCCTACTCCTACAATGAGCAGTTCTTC. The chain couples TRBV4-1 to TRBJ2-1; D possibly corresponds to TRBD1 (6 bases). V lost 5 bases and J 0 bases, leaving 14 bases between the germline ends. CDR3 length: 16 residues. Germline CDR1 is MGHRA and CDR2 is YSYEKL.

This clone appeared once. V is TRBV14 and J is TRBJ2-4; D unclear. This CDR3 contains 16 residues. Germline CDR1 reads SGHDN; CDR2 reads FVKESK. Trimming stripped 1 base from V and 0 bases from J, with 10 bases between. In DNA, the CDR3 is TGTGCCAGCAGCCAAGGCCCTAAAATAGCCAAAAACATTCAGTACTTC. The encoded protein is CASSQGPKIAKNIQYF.

CDR3 DNA sequence: TGTGCCAGCAGCTTGGAGGAGGGGCGAGTCACAGATACGCAGTATTTT. Translating it yields CASSLEEGRVTDTQYF. The rearrangement uses TRBV5-4 and TRBJ2-3, with a tentative D call TRBD2 (6 bases). The V gene's germline CDR1 is SGHNT and CDR2 YYREEE (reference sequence). CDR3 length equals 16 residues. V was trimmed by 0 bases and J by 2 bases, leaving 13 bases between them.

The chain carries TRBV11-2 and TRBJ2-2; TRBD1 aligns across 7 bases. Germline V gene lookup returns CDR1 SGHAT and CDR2 FQNNGV. This CDR3 region has 15 residues. With 2 bases clipped from V and 4 bases from J, the junction kept 4 bases outside the gene matches. The CDR3 protein is CASSLQTGTTGELFF. The CDR3 region has the DNA TGTGCCAGCAGCTTACAGACAGGGACCACCGGGGAGCTGTTTTTT.

The gene calls are TRBV6-5 and TRBJ1-1; maybe TRBD1 (6 bases). V dropped 6 bases and J dropped 3 bases, with 14 bases sitting between them. This CDR3 spans 14 amino acids. CDR1 and CDR2 from the germline V gene are MNHEY and SVGAGI. The CDR3 coding sequence is TGTGCCAGCAGGATGGGACATTTGGACACTGAAGCTTTCTTT. Encoded protein: CASRMGHLDTEAFF.

The rearrangement links TRBV16 to TRBJ2-3, with 9 nucleotides matching TRBD2. The junction had 9 bases not matched to a gene; V was cut back by 6 bases and J by 2 bases. The CDR3 extends over 16 amino acids. Germline V gene data show CDR1 as KGHSY and CDR2 as FQNENV. The CDR3 bases are TGTGCCAGCAGTCCCAGCCTAGCGGGAACCACAGATACGCAGTATTTT. Residues: CASSPSLAGTTDTQYF.

The V gene is TRBV9, the J gene TRBJ2-3; no clear D. V dropped 0 bases and J dropped 4 bases, with 6 bases sitting between them. Looked up from germline, CDR1 is SGDLS and CDR2 is YYNGEE. The CDR3 runs 13 residues. As DNA, the CDR3 is TGTGCCAGCAGCGTAGATGTGCCAGATACGCAGTATTTT. Translation gives CASSVDVPDTQYF.

The count of this clone is one. This sequence joins TRBV23-1 and TRBJ2-7; no firm D call. TRBV23-1 is an ORF for which the function is uncertain. The CDR3 covers 13 residues. V was trimmed by 3 bases and J by 0 bases, leaving 6 bases between them. CDR3 in amino acids: CASSQLGSYEQYF. The CDR3 DNA is TGCGCCAGCAGTCAGCTAGGCTCCTACGAGCAGTACTTC.

This clone is a singleton in its sample. The rearrangement uses TRBV11-2 and TRBJ1-1, with D perhaps TRBD1 (5 bases). The V gene's germline CDR1 is SGHAT and CDR2 FQNNGV. The CDR3 totals 15 residues. V lost 2 bases, J lost 4 bases, and 14 bases lay in between. In DNA, the CDR3 is TGTGCCAGCAGCTTAATTGGACATTCGGCCACTGAAGCTTTCTTT. Amino acid sequence: CASSLIGHSATEAFF. Using reference TRBV11-2 and TRBJ1-1 for the parts outside the CDR3, the full variable domain is EAGVAQSPRYKIIEKRQSVAFWCNPISGHATLYWYQQILGQGPKLLIQFQNNGVVDDSQLPKDRFSAERLKGVDSTLKIQPAKLEDSAVYLCASSLIGHSATEAFFGQGTRLTVV.